This TCR beta chain was captured in a study of radiotherapy plus CTLA-4 blockade in lung cancer. At the level of the study: Disease control reached 31%, with objective responses in around 20%.

The germline gives CDR1 SEHNR, CDR2 FQNEAQ (reference sequence). Trimming at V came to 4 bases and at J to 3 bases, leaving 4 bases not matched to a gene. The CDR3 contains 14 residues. TCRdb's table, derived via immunoSEQ multiplex PCR, lists solely in-frame clones and lacks some. The table lists 85,000 to 95,000 clones, about four fifths of them singletons, with about 26% in the top ten. Concerning this clone itself: Antigen specificity is unknown.

Overall study results and limits: According to reports, early shifts in blood T cell clones, alongside interferon-beta, forecast response most accurately. Clones of tumor-derived TCRs expanded in blood after radiotherapy plus ipilimumab.

V usage is TRBV7-9 and J usage is TRBJ2-7; the match to TRBD1 covers 9 bases. The origin of this receptor is a human donor with non-small cell lung cancer that progressed on radiotherapy plus ipilimumab. Sequencing used peripheral blood, obtained from a patient treated with radiotherapy plus ipilimumab. In DNA form, the CDR3 reads TGTGCCAGCAGCTCCGGGACAGGGAACTACGAGCAGTACTTC. Translated: CASSSGTGNYEQYF.